The clone carrying this TCR beta chain has a single count. The junction had 4 bases not matched to a gene; V was cut back by 5 bases and J by 2 bases. The CDR3 is 15 amino acids. CDR1 MNHEY and CDR2 SMNVEV come from the germline V gene (reference sequence). This record belongs to a study of T cell changes during pregnancy in multiple sclerosis. Profiling relied on immunoSEQ multiplex PCR, and the TCRdb table lists in-frame clones only, not all of them. The sample has tens of thousands of clones; about nine tenths are singletons. This specimen was peripheral blood, taken after pregnancy. This receptor was taken from a female donor in good health, enrolled as a control in a pregnancy study. The genes are TRBV27 and TRBJ2-3; 10 positions agree with TRBD2. Here the CDR3 reads CASSISGRPTDTQYF. The CDR3 nucleotides read TGTGCCAGCAGTATTAGCGGGAGGCCCACAGATACGCAGTATTTT.